This TCR beta chain was identified during a study of CD8 T cells in Susac syndrome. This CDR3 has 17 residues. V was pared by 0 bases and J by 0 bases, with 13 bases between. CDR1 and CDR2 from the germline V gene are LGHNA and YSLEER. Random-hexamer reverse transcription was applied to roughly 0.5 to 1 ug RNA. Amplification of TCR beta CDR3 was carried out by immunoSEQ multiplex PCR, which covered 54 Vbeta and 13 Jbeta segments. TCRdb analysed the immunoSEQ multiplex PCR reads with MiXCR anew, one entry per CDR3 protein. The repertoire holds 130,000 or so distinct CDR3 sequences, with 75% to 90% as singletons.

The clonotype originates from a human donor with multiple sclerosis. The source material was CD8+ T cells from PBMCs. The chain couples TRBV4-3 to TRBJ2-3, with D perhaps TRBD2 (5 bases). CDR3: CASSQDTPAASTDTQYF. The CDR3 coding sequence is TGCGCCAGCAGCCAAGATACTCCAGCGGCCAGCACAGATACGCAGTATTTT.